The sequence of this T cell receptor (beta chain) was determined in a study of beta chain features in type 1 diabetes listed by TCRdb under 2018. As for the study more broadly: Patients and healthy donors did not differ in mean age, gender distribution, total cell number or subset yield. A total of about 100,000,000 sorted cells were examined across all samples, and RNA yield correlated strongly with the number of cells per subset. The study compared the TCRB repertoires of sorted circulating CD4+ T cell subsets in recently diagnosed type 1 diabetes patients with those in matched healthy donors. Regulatory and stem cell-like memory subsets were isolated from only 8 patients and about eight healthy donors, whereas naive and central memory subsets came from all 30 or so donors. General study outcomes and caveats: Because cDNA was sequenced instead of genomic DNA, activated cells with high expression could be over-represented, although the groups did not differ in activation or CD3 levels. PCR may preferentially amplify shorter templates, but because patient and control samples were amplified and corrected together, any resulting skew would affect both groups equally. The naive, central memory and regulatory TCRB repertoires appeared to resemble one another more closely among patients than among healthy donors. Patients with type 1 diabetes made fewer insertions and deleted more nucleotides at VDJ recombination sites, implying thymic rearrangement abnormalities. HLA sub-analyses involved small numbers of individuals, so any influence of HLA type on TCRB rearrangement remained unresolved. In all four CD4+ subsets, TCRB CDR3 length was moderately but significantly shorter in type 1 diabetes patients.

This clone has only a few counts. Its binding antigen is unknown. Base quality data are lacking; no much larger clone is found one base away. Each donor gave one peripheral blood draw, averaging roughly 120 mL, which was collected into heparinised tubes. Using a panel that included CD45RO, CCR7, CD25, CD127, CD95 and CD27, naive, central memory, regulatory and stem cell-like memory CD4+ T cells were sorted on a BD FACSAria II. All sorted populations exceeded 98% purity. PBMCs were separated immediately by Lymphoprep density gradient centrifugation and were stained directly, without being cultured. So that batch effects would be minimized, each experiment stained and sorted samples in pairs, pairing one healthy donor with one patient. All of the isolated RNA was reverse transcribed with the High Capacity cDNA Reverse Transcription Kit, so expressed TCRB transcripts were sequenced. Naive, central memory and regulatory T cell samples underwent deep immunoSEQ sequencing, averaging about 3.3 million total reads per sample. Sorted cells were lysed in RLT buffer and RNA was extracted with DNase-treated RNeasy Micro or Mini kits, depending on cell number. Each cell subset was processed on its own to prevent cross-contamination, while patient and healthy donor samples were processed together. TCRB sequences were amplified from cDNA with the immunoSEQ multiplex PCR, producing 87-bp fragments spanning the CDR3 region. The amplicons were sequenced using the Illumina HiSeq platform. The paper's data handling went like this. Synthetic template baselines were used to correct PCR bias computationally, reads within Hamming distance 2 were collapsed, and singletons that could not be merged were discarded. By aligning reads against IMGT, V, D and J genes, CDR3 length, and insertions or deletions at six rearrangement sites were assigned. Clonotype counts were normalized to sorted cell number within each subset before computing true diversity and Gini coefficients with the tcR R package. The overlap coefficient, calculated on TCRB nucleotide sequences, was used to quantify repertoire sharing. Entries here come from immuneACCESS through TCRdb and include only in-frame sequences with V and J called. Some clones fail to appear in such tables; in the studies checked, an unresolved V gene covers under half of the shortfall, and the cause of the remainder is unknown. V, J and clone size reflect that table, while D and trimming were determined from the DNA. The sample includes about 180,000 clones, with around 8% observed a single time. The ten top clones hold about 1% of the sample.

Sequencing was done on a sample of central memory CD4+ T cells from blood. This receptor was identified in a woman aged 35 to 49 with type 1 diabetes.

The nucleotide sequence reads as follows: TGTGCCAGCAGCTTCCCCCCGAATCAGCCCCAGCATTTT. Translated, this is CASSFPPNQPQHF. The chain is encoded by TRBV7-2 joined to TRBJ1-5, with no reliable assignment of the D segment. V is shortened by 3 bases, J by 4 bases, and the region joining them spans 7 bases. The germline V gene gives CDR1 as SGHTA and CDR2 as FQGNSA. From the cysteine through the phenylalanine, the CDR3 covers 13 amino acids. Just the 39-base CDR3 DNA is kept, in frame starting at base 1. Joined to the reference TRBV7-2 and TRBJ1-5 proteins, this CDR3 gives the full variable domain: GAGVSQSPSNKVTEKGKDVELRCDPISGHTALYWYRQSLGQGLEFLIYFQGNSAPDKSGLPSDRFSAERTGGSVSTLTIQRTQQEDSAVYLCASSFPPNQPQHFGDGTRLSIL.